Listed below are T cell receptor beta chains from one sample, sequenced in a study of blood T cell repertoires in COVID-19. Generated by immunoSEQ multiplex PCR, the TCRdb table keeps only in-frame clones and is missing some. Among 150,000 to 200,000 clones listed, 80% to 90% were seen once. Sample: peripheral blood. Every receptor here comes from a human donor with active or convalescent COVID-19. The donor label of this sample is uncertain. Each CDR3 is given with its conserved first and last residue. The D gene is left open where the match is weak. The size field is filled for only some rows; it gives once, few, many or a size class.

d_gene: NA; j_gene: TRBJ2-1; abundance: NA; v_gene: TRBV6-1; CDR3aa: CASSDRGGEVDEQFF; CDR3nt: TGTGCCAGCAGTGATCGTGGTGGGGAGGTTGATGAGCAGTTCTTC
d_gene: NA; j_gene: TRBJ1-6; abundance: NA; v_gene: TRBV10-2; CDR3aa: CASSETLTGFSYNSPLHF; CDR3nt: TGCGCCAGCAGTGAGACTTTAACAGGGTTCTCCTATAATTCACCCCTCCACTTT
d_gene: NA; j_gene: TRBJ2-1; abundance: NA; v_gene: TRBV7-3; CDR3aa: CASSLLAYNEQFF; CDR3nt: TGTGCCAGCAGCCTCCTGGCTTACAATGAGCAGTTCTTC
d_gene: NA; j_gene: TRBJ1-2; abundance: NA; v_gene: TRBV5-6; CDR3aa: CASSHMRGGPSYGYTF; CDR3nt: TGTGCCAGCAGCCACATGAGGGGGGGGCCCTCCTATGGCTACACCTTC
d_gene: NA; j_gene: TRBJ1-1; abundance: NA; v_gene: TRBV30; CDR3aa: CAWYRVDTEAFF; CDR3nt: TGTGCCTGGTACAGGGTGGACACTGAAGCTTTCTTT
d_gene: TRBD1; j_gene: TRBJ2-2; abundance: NA; v_gene: TRBV4-3; CDR3aa: CASSHEPTGGVNTGELFF; CDR3nt: TGCGCCAGCAGCCACGAGCCGACAGGGGGCGTTAACACCGGGGAGCTGTTTTTT
d_gene: NA; j_gene: TRBJ1-4; abundance: NA; v_gene: TRBV12-3/TRBV12-4; CDR3aa: CASRAGWGEKLFF; CDR3nt: TGTGCCAGCAGGGCAGGGTGGGGTGAAAAACTGTTTTTT
d_gene: NA; j_gene: TRBJ1-3; abundance: NA; v_gene: TRBV4-2; CDR3aa: CASSQDPSSGNTIYF; CDR3nt: TGTGCCAGCAGCCAAGATCCGAGCTCTGGAAACACCATATATTTT
d_gene: NA; j_gene: TRBJ2-2; abundance: NA; v_gene: TRBV15; CDR3aa: CATSRDPSTGELFF; CDR3nt: TGTGCCACCAGCAGAGATCCCTCTACCGGGGAGCTGTTTTTT
d_gene: TRBD2; j_gene: TRBJ2-7; abundance: NA; v_gene: TRBV4-2; CDR3aa: CASSQDLAGGRYEQYF; CDR3nt: TGTGCCAGCAGCCAAGATCTAGCGGGAGGACGCTACGAGCAGTACTTC
d_gene: NA; j_gene: TRBJ1-2; abundance: NA; v_gene: TRBV11-2; CDR3aa: CASSQSAGYGYTF; CDR3nt: TGTGCCAGCAGCCAATCCGCGGGGTATGGCTACACCTTC
d_gene: TRBD1; j_gene: TRBJ1-1; abundance: few; v_gene: TRBV7-9; CDR3aa: CASSLMGQGFGAFF; CDR3nt: TGTGCCAGCAGCTTGATGGGACAGGGGTTTGGGGCTTTCTTT
d_gene: NA; j_gene: TRBJ1-6; abundance: once; v_gene: TRBV5-1; CDR3aa: CASSLGRKSSYNSPLHF; CDR3nt: TGCGCCAGCAGCTTGGGTCGCAAGAGCTCCTATAATTCACCCCTCCACTTT
d_gene: NA; j_gene: TRBJ2-3; abundance: NA; v_gene: TRBV9; CDR3aa: CASSLTLPGADTQYF; CDR3nt: TGTGCCAGCAGCCTCACCCTGCCCGGTGCAGATACGCAGTATTTT
d_gene: NA; j_gene: TRBJ2-5; abundance: NA; v_gene: TRBV3-1/TRBV3-2; CDR3aa: CASSQGGETQYF; CDR3nt: TGTGCCAGCAGCCAGGGGGGAGAGACCCAGTACTTC
d_gene: TRBD2; j_gene: TRBJ2-3; abundance: NA; v_gene: TRBV18; CDR3aa: CASSRYSGRAEDTQYF; CDR3nt: TGTGCCAGCTCACGTTACAGCGGGAGGGCCGAGGATACGCAGTATTTT
d_gene: TRBD1; j_gene: TRBJ1-5; abundance: NA; v_gene: TRBV5-1; CDR3aa: CASSPGQGMAQPQHF; CDR3nt: TGCGCCAGCAGCCCAGGACAGGGCATGGCTCAGCCCCAGCATTTT
d_gene: NA; j_gene: TRBJ2-7; abundance: NA; v_gene: TRBV2; CDR3aa: CASSVSPYEQYF; CDR3nt: TGTGCCAGCAGTGTTAGCCCCTACGAGCAGTACTTC
d_gene: NA; j_gene: TRBJ1-1; abundance: NA; v_gene: TRBV5-1; CDR3aa: CASSEQGGTEAFF; CDR3nt: TGCGCCAGCAGTGAACAAGGGGGCACTGAAGCTTTCTTT
d_gene: TRBD2; j_gene: TRBJ2-7; abundance: NA; v_gene: TRBV6-7; CDR3aa: CASSYSSFSSGGYEQYF; CDR3nt: TGTGCCAGCAGTTACTCGAGTTTCTCTAGCGGGGGCTACGAGCAGTACTTC
d_gene: TRBD2; j_gene: TRBJ2-3; abundance: NA; v_gene: TRBV5-4; CDR3aa: CASSPIAGGADTQYF; CDR3nt: TGTGCCAGCAGCCCAATAGCGGGAGGGGCAGATACGCAGTATTTT
d_gene: TRBD1; j_gene: TRBJ2-7; abundance: NA; v_gene: TRBV29-1; CDR3aa: CSVDGQGVTYEQYF; CDR3nt: TGCAGCGTTGATGGTCAGGGGGTCACCTACGAGCAGTACTTC
d_gene: TRBD1; j_gene: TRBJ1-1; abundance: NA; v_gene: TRBV7-2; CDR3aa: CASSSPRDRASLNTEAFF; CDR3nt: TGTGCCAGCAGCTCCCCCCGGGACAGGGCATCCCTGAACACTGAAGCTTTCTTT
d_gene: TRBD1; j_gene: TRBJ1-1; abundance: NA; v_gene: TRBV28; CDR3aa: CASRGGQGYTEAFF; CDR3nt: TGTGCCAGCAGGGGGGGACAGGGGTACACTGAAGCTTTCTTT
d_gene: TRBD2; j_gene: TRBJ2-7; abundance: NA; v_gene: TRBV5-4; CDR3aa: CASSLGGLAGGEGYEQYF; CDR3nt: TGTGCCAGCAGCTTGGGAGGTTTAGCGGGAGGAGAGGGATACGAGCAGTACTTC